This TCR beta chain was captured by sequencing in a study of CD8 T cells in ankylosing spondylitis. Findings of the study overall: In ankylosing spondylitis blood, a motif of roughly eight highly homologous TCR beta variants appeared characteristic.

Regarding this clonotype: The antigen remains undetermined.

TCRdb reprocessed the 5' RACE reads with MiXCR, giving one entry per CDR3 protein. The sample shows about 440,000 distinct CDR3 sequences, 17% of them seen only once. The CDR3 runs to 15 residues. With 4 bases clipped from V and 5 bases from J, the junction kept 5 bases outside the gene matches. The V gene's germline CDR1 is SGDLS and CDR2 YYNGEE. The genes are TRBV9 and TRBJ1-4; TRBD1 aligns across 10 bases. Sequenced sample: blood, either unsorted or a sorted T cell fraction (not recorded which). The sequence derives from a male donor with ankylosing spondylitis. DNA for the CDR3: TGTGCCAGCAGCTCCCGGACAGGGGGAAATGAAAAACTGTTTTTT. This gives the protein CASSSRTGGNEKLFF. The full variable domain, completed using reference TRBV9 and TRBJ1-4, is DSGVTQTPKHLITATGQRVTLRCSPRSGDLSVYWYQQSLDQGLQFLIQYYNGEERAKGNILERFSAQQFPDLHSELNLSSLELGDSALYFCASSSRTGGNEKLFFGSGTQLSVL.